This T cell receptor (beta chain) emerged from a study of early T cells in non-severe SARS-CoV-2 infection. This clonotype has a count of ten or more. TCRdb itself ran the 5' RACE reads through MiXCR, one entry per CDR3 protein. The table shows 60,000 or so distinct CDR3 sequences, with less than 14% occurring only once. Germline V gives CDR1 SGHRS, CDR2 YFSETQ. V trimming: 4 bases; J trimming: 4 bases; junction bases outside the gene matches: 10. This CDR3 has 15 residues. Sequencing was carried out using whole blood. The gene calls are TRBV5-1 and TRBJ1-1, with TRBD1 identical over 7 bases. The origin of this receptor is an adult who was a healthcare worker with PCR-confirmed SARS-CoV-2 infection or an uninfected control (not recorded which). In DNA form, the CDR3 reads TGCGCCAGCAGCGTCATCGGCCGGGACAGCACTGAAGCTTTCTTT. Translation gives CASSVIGRDSTEAFF. The complete variable domain, with remaining parts taken from reference TRBV5-1 and TRBJ1-1, reads KAGVTQTPRYLIKTRGQQVTLSCSPISGHRSVSWYQQTPGQGLQFLFEYFSETQRNKGNFPGRFSGRQFSNSRSEMNVSTLELGDSALYLCASSVIGRDSTEAFFGQGTRLTVV.